Below, 15 T cell receptor beta chains from the same sample are listed, as sequenced in a study of shared clonotypes between healthy human individuals. Assay: immunoSEQ multiplex PCR; the TCRdb copy retains only in-frame clones and omits some. The sample has about 480,000 clones; around 79% are singletons. The sequencing sample was made of PBMCs. The receptors were gathered from a woman aged 40 to 49 in good health. Some clones in this sample may be carry-over from other donors' samples.

The chain employs TRBV28 and TRBJ2-1; D not resolved. The germline V and J ends were trimmed by 1 base and 0 bases, with 7 bases remaining between them. From germline, CDR1 is MDHEN and CDR2 SYDVKM. The CDR3 totals 15 residues. DNA for the CDR3: TGTGCCAGCAGTTTATTCGGCAGCTCCTACAATGAGCAGTTCTTC. As protein: CASSLFGSSYNEQFF.

This clone was seen only a few times. The chain is built from TRBV30 and TRBJ1-1; D gene uncertain. The CDR3 sequence is 13 residues long. Trimming cost V 0 bases and J 5 bases, with 10 bases left between them. Germline lookup yields CDR1 GTSNPN and CDR2 SVGIG (reference sequence). The CDR3 protein is CAWSVTGWTEAFF. CDR3 sequence (DNA): TGTGCCTGGAGTGTAACGGGTTGGACTGAAGCTTTCTTT.

This clone was picked up one time. The chain combines TRBV27 with TRBJ2-7; D call uncertain. V was cut by 6 bases and J by 0 bases, with 15 bases left in between. CDR1 and CDR2 (germline): MNHEY, SMNVEV (reference sequence). This CDR3 region has 15 residues. The CDR3 DNA follows: TGTGCCAGCAGGAGTAGCCTGGTAAGCTCCTACGAGCAGTACTTC. Translating it yields CASRSSLVSSYEQYF.

The V call is TRBV9, the J call TRBJ2-1; 8 bases agree with TRBD2. Losses at the gene ends were 4 bases for V and 5 bases for J; bases not matched to a gene: 8. The CDR3 extends over 15 amino acids. Germline assignment: CDR1 SGDLS and CDR2 YYNGEE. DNA of the CDR3: TGTGCCAGCAGCTCACCTAGCGGGTCTAACAATGAGCAGTTCTTC. This gives the protein CASSSPSGSNNEQFF. The complete variable domain, with remaining parts taken from reference TRBV9 and TRBJ2-1, reads DSGVTQTPKHLITATGQRVTLRCSPRSGDLSVYWYQQSLDQGLQFLIQYYNGEERAKGNILERFSAQQFPDLHSELNLSSLELGDSALYFCASSSPSGSNNEQFFGPGTRLTVL.

The chain employs TRBV5-6 and TRBJ1-3; D is ambiguous. This CDR3 is 13 amino acids long. Per the germline V gene, CDR1 is SGHDT and CDR2 is YYEEEE. Trimming stripped 0 bases from V and 8 bases from J, with 9 bases between. CDR3 sequence (DNA): TGTGCCAGCAGCTTGGGGGGTGTCTACACCATATATTTT. It encodes CASSLGGVYTIYF.

In this sample, this clone turned up a few times. The V call is TRBV20-1, the J call TRBJ1-1; 8 nucleotides agree with TRBD1. This CDR3 comprises 10 residues. V shed 4 bases and J 14 bases; nucleotides not matched to a gene: 6. CDR1 and CDR2 (germline): DFQATT, SNEGSKA (reference sequence). CDR3 sequence: CSATTGEVFF. The CDR3 nucleotides are TGCAGTGCTACGACAGGGGAGGTATTCTTT.

V usage is TRBV28 and J usage is TRBJ1-3; TRBD1 is a possible D gene (6 bases). Per germline, CDR1 MDHEN and CDR2 SYDVKM. V lost 8 bases to trimming and J lost 4 bases, with 15 bases between them. This CDR3 is built from 14 residues. As DNA, the CDR3 is TGTGCCAGCGGCTTAAGTGGGGGCGGAAACACCATATATTTT. Amino acid sequence: CASGLSGGGNTIYF.

V and J are TRBV6-1 and TRBJ1-5; 7 bases are shared with TRBD1. CDR1 MNHNS and CDR2 SASEGT come from the germline V gene. The CDR3 runs 17 residues. Losses at the gene ends were 3 bases for V and 4 bases for J; bases not matched to a gene: 12. CDR3 nucleotides: TGTGCCAGCAGTGACGGACTCCGGGACAGAAATAATCAGCCCCAGCATTTT. Amino acid sequence: CASSDGLRDRNNQPQHF.

J is TRBJ1-3 and V is TRBV6-6, with unresolved D. CDR1 is MNHNY and CDR2 is SVGAGI in the germline V gene (reference sequence). V shed 1 base and J shed 0 bases, with 10 bases lying between them. The CDR3 runs 16 residues. This CDR3 is CASSYLAVGSGNTIYF. For the CDR3, the DNA is TGTGCCAGCAGTTACTTAGCCGTCGGCTCTGGAAACACCATATATTTT.

The chain recombines TRBV19 with TRBJ2-3, with D unresolved. V was cut by 5 bases and J by 5 bases, with 8 bases left in between. CDR1 and CDR2 (germline): LNHDA, SQIVND (reference sequence). The CDR3 sequence is 12 residues long. CDR3 loop: CASSPLGDTQYF. The CDR3 DNA reads as TGTGCCAGTAGTCCTCTAGGAGATACGCAGTATTTT.

V is TRBV6-1 and J is TRBJ1-1; D perhaps matches TRBD1 (5 bases). Germline V gives CDR1 MNHNS, CDR2 SASEGT. Deletions cut 4 bases from V and 8 bases from J, with 11 bases between. CDR3 length: 12 amino acids. For the CDR3, the DNA is TGTGCCAGCAGTGGGCGGACACACGAAGCTTTCTTT. This encodes CASSGRTHEAFF.

This chain connects TRBV7-9 to TRBJ2-5; 13 bases are shared with TRBD2. The length of the CDR3 is 16 residues. The V gene end was trimmed by 5 bases and the J gene end by 2 bases; junction bases not matched to a gene: 5. CDR1 is SEHNR, CDR2 FQNEAQ, per germline (reference sequence). The CDR3, as DNA: TGTGCCAGCAGCCGGACTAGCGGGAGATATCAAGAGACCCAGTACTTC. Translating it yields CASSRTSGRYQETQYF.

This clone showed up just a few times. The CDR3 reads CSVNGDWNTGELFF. In DNA, the CDR3 is TGCAGCGTTAATGGAGACTGGAACACCGGGGAGCTGTTTTTT. V gene TRBV29-1 combines with J gene TRBJ2-2; D remains ambiguous. V was cut by 5 bases and J by 1 base, with 11 bases left in between. Germline lookup yields CDR1 SQVTM and CDR2 ANQGSEA. This CDR3 region has 14 residues.

The J gene is TRBJ1-2, the V gene TRBV5-6, with unresolved D. The CDR3 has 14 residues. The germline V gene encodes CDR1 SGHDT and CDR2 YYEEEE. V gave up 5 bases and J gave up 4 bases, with 15 bases separating them. The CDR3 sequence: CASRVAGRAYGYTF. In DNA, the CDR3 is TGTGCCAGCAGGGTCGCCGGCCGGGCCTATGGCTACACCTTC.

This sequence joins TRBV5-1 and TRBJ2-5; 13 bases map to TRBD2. The germline V gene has CDR1 SGHRS and CDR2 YFSETQ. V trimming: 2 bases; J trimming: 5 bases; junction bases outside the gene matches: 9. The CDR3 spans 17 residues. This CDR3 reads CASSFTSGRASAETQYF. The CDR3 coding sequence is TGCGCCAGCAGCTTCACTAGCGGGAGGGCCTCGGCGGAGACCCAGTACTTC. The variable domain in full, with the rest retrieved from reference TRBV5-1 and TRBJ2-5, is KAGVTQTPRYLIKTRGQQVTLSCSPISGHRSVSWYQQTPGQGLQFLFEYFSETQRNKGNFPGRFSGRQFSNSRSEMNVSTLELGDSALYLCASSFTSGRASAETQYFGPGTRLLVL.